The source of this TCR beta chain is a study of T cells in Graves' hyperthyroidism and ophthalmopathy. Study background: Peripheral blood specimens were obtained at initial diagnosis, prior to any treatment. Study-wide results and limits: Blood also contained most expanded thyroid clonotypes above 0.001.

This clonotype was detected many times. Its specificity is unknown. RNA transcripts gave rise to amplified TCR beta CDR3 regions. TCR CDR3 regions were first amplified by RT-PCR with HTBI primers. Via MiXCR, TCRdb re-called the multiplex PCR reads, giving one row per CDR3 protein. The sample contains fewer than 350,000 distinct CDR3 sequences, around a fifth of which appear only once. With V trimmed by 4 bases and J by 6 bases, 6 bases remained unmatched. The V gene's germline CDR1 is LGHDT and CDR2 YNNKEL (reference sequence). This CDR3 spans 14 amino acids. The source material was blood. This TCR was recovered from a man between 50 and 59 years old with Graves' ophthalmopathy. V gene TRBV3-1 combines with J gene TRBJ2-4; 7 nucleotides agree with TRBD1. CDR3 nucleotide sequence: TGTGCCAGCAGCCCACCGGGACAGCTAAACATTCAGTACTTC. Translating gives CASSPPGQLNIQYF.